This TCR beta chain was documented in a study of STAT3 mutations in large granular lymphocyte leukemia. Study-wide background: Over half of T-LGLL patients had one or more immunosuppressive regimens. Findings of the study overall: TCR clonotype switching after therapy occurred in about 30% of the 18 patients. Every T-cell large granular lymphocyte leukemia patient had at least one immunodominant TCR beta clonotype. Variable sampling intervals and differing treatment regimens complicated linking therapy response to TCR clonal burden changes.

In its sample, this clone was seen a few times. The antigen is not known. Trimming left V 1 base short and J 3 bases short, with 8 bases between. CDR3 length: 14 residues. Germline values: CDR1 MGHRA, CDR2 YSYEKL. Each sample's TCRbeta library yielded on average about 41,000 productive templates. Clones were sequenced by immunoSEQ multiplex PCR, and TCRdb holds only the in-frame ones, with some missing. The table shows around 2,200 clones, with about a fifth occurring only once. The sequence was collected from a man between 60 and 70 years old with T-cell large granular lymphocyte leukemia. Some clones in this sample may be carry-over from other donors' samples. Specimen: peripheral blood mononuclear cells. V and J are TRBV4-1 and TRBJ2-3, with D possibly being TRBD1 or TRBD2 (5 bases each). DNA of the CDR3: TGCGCCAGCAGCCAAGCTTGGGGGACAGATACGCAGTATTTT. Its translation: CASSQAWGTDTQYF.